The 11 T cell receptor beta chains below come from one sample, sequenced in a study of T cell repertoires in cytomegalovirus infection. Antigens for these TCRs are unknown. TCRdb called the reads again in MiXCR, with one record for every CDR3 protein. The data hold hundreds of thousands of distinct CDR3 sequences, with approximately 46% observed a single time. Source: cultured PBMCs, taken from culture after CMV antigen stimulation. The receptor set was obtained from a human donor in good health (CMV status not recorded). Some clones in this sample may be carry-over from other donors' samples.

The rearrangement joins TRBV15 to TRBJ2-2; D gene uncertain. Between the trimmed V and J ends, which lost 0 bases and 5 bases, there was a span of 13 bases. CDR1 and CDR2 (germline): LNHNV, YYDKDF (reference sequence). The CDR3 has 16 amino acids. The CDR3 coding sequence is TGTGCCACCAGCAGAGATTTTGGATTTCGGACCGGGGAGCTGTTTTTT. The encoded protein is CATSRDFGFRTGELFF.

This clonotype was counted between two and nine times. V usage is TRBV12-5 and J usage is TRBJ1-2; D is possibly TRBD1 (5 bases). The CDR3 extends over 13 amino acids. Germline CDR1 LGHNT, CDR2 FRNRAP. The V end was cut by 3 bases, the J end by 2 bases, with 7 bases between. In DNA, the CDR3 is TGTGCTAGTGGTTTCGCAGGGAACTATGGCTACACCTTC. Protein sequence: CASGFAGNYGYTF.

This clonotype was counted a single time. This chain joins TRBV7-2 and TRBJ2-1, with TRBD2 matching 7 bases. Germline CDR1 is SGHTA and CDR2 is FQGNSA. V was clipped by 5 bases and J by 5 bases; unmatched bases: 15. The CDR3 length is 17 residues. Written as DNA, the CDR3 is TGTGCCAGCAGCGCCCGGGACTACCCACGAAAAAACAATGAGCAGTTCTTC. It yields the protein CASSARDYPRKNNEQFF.

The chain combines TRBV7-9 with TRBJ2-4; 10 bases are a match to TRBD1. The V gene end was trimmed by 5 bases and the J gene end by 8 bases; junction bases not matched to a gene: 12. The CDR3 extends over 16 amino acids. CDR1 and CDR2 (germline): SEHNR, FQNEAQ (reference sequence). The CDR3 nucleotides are TGTGCCAGCAGCCCTCCTGGAGGGACAGGGGTGTACATTCAGTACTTC. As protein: CASSPPGGTGVYIQYF.

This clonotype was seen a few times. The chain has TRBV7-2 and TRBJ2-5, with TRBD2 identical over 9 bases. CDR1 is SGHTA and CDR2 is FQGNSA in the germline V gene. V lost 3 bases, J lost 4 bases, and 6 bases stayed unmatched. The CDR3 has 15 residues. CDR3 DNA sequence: TGTGCCAGCAGCTTCTTGCGGGGGGGCCGAGAGACCCAGTACTTC. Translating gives CASSFLRGGRETQYF. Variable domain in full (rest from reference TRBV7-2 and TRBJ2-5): GAGVSQSPSNKVTEKGKDVELRCDPISGHTALYWYRQSLGQGLEFLIYFQGNSAPDKSGLPSDRFSAERTGGSVSTLTIQRTQQEDSAVYLCASSFLRGGRETQYFGPGTRLLVL.

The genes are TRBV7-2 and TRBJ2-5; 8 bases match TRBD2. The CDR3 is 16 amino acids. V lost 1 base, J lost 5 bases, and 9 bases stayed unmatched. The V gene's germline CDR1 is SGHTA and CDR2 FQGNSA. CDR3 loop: CTSSLGVAGRWETQYF. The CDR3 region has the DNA TGTACCAGCAGCTTAGGGGTAGCGGGAAGGTGGGAGACCCAGTACTTC.

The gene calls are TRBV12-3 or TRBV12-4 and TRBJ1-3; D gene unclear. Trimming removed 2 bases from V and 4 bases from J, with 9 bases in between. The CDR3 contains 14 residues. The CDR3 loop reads CASSLQSAGNTIYF. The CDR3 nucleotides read TGTGCCAGCAGTTTACAGTCGGCCGGAAACACCATATATTTT.

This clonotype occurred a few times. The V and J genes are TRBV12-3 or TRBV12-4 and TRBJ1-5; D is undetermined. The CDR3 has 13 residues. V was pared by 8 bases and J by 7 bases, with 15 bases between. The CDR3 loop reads CASAPSGMQPQHF. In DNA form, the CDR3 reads TGTGCCAGCGCACCATCGGGGATGCAGCCCCAGCATTTT.

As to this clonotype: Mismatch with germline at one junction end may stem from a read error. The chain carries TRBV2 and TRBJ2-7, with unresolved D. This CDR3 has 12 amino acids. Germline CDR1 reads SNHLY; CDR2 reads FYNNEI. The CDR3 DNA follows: TGTGCCAGCAGTGTATCGACTCTTATACTTCGCTTC. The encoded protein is CASSVSTLILRF.

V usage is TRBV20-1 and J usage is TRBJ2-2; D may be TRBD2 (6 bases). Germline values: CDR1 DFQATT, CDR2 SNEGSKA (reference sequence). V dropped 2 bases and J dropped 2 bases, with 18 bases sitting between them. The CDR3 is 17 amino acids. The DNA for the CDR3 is TGCAGTGCTAGACGTCCTTGGGCGGGGACTAACACCGGGGAGCTGTTTTTT. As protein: CSARRPWAGTNTGELFF.

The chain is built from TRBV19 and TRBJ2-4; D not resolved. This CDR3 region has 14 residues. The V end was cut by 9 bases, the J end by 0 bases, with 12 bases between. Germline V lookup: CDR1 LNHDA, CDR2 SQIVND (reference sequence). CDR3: CASSPSLAKNIQYF. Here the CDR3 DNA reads TGTGCCAGCAGCCCAAGTTTAGCCAAAAACATTCAGTACTTC.